A single TCR beta chain is shown here with its context. What it recognizes is unknown. The source of the sample is a study of vaccination effects on CD4 cells after COVID-19. Study overall: Post-vaccine specimens arrived a median 72 days past the second dose.

Peptide-pool stimulation followed by sequencing identified expanded antigen-specific CD4+ clonotypes in the ViraFEST assay. When ten to eleven days of culture had elapsed, CD4+ T cells were isolated. Participants each got two BNT162b2 or mRNA-1273 vaccine doses. Recipients of the vaccine had no prior SARS-CoV-2 infection and negative nucleocapsid antibodies. Two million PBMC per well received about 10 IU/ml IL-2 and around 11 ug/ml peptides in culture. Researchers swapped half the medium for IL-2 medium on both days 3 and 7. CDR3 length: 13 amino acids. V dropped 0 bases and J dropped 5 bases, with 4 bases sitting between them. Germline V gene data show CDR1 as LGHNA and CDR2 as YNFKEQ. Assay used: immunoSEQ multiplex PCR; TCRdb lists only in-frame clones, some missing. The sample shows some 30,000 clones, less than 80% of them seen only once.

This chain links TRBV4-2 with TRBJ1-4; D not resolved. The sequence came from a human donor who received a COVID-19 vaccine. Sequencing was performed on CD4+ T cells from PBMCs cultured with SARS-CoV-2 spike peptides, taken after COVID-19 vaccination. CDR3 region: CASSQELNEKLFF. The CDR3 bases are TGTGCCAGCAGCCAAGAACTAAATGAAAAACTGTTTTTT.